A single TCR beta chain is shown here with its context. Antigen unknown. Template material for TCR beta VDJ and CDR3 profiling consisted of genomic DNA. MiXCR, applied by TCRdb to the reads, yields one record per CDR3 protein. The table lists some 120,000 distinct CDR3 sequences, around 46% of them singletons, with around 2.3% in the top ten. This sample is part of a study of CD8+CD57+ T cells in acquired aplastic anemia. Study-level information: Each DNA sample taken from sorted CD4+ and CD8+ cells came to about 3 ug on average. Healthy-donor CD4+ cells averaged about 9.8 million reads. Overall study findings and caveats: Overlap between patients and controls comprised almost 30 CD8+ CDR3 sequences. Significance was not reached for CD8+ Simpson's diversity between patients and controls.

The TCR sequence derives from a human donor in good health, serving as a control. The specimen was sorted CD4+, CD8+, or CD8+CD57+ T cells (not recorded which) from PBMCs.

CDR3 in DNA: TGCAGTGCCTCCGCCCCGGGGAAGGAGACCCAGTACTTC. Protein sequence: CSASAPGKETQYF. The genes are TRBV20-1 and TRBJ2-5, with D tentatively TRBD2 (5 bases). The V gene lost 6 bases and the J gene lost 5 bases, with 16 bases spanning the gap. CDR1 is DFQATT, CDR2 SNEGSKA, per germline (reference sequence). CDR3 length: 13 residues.